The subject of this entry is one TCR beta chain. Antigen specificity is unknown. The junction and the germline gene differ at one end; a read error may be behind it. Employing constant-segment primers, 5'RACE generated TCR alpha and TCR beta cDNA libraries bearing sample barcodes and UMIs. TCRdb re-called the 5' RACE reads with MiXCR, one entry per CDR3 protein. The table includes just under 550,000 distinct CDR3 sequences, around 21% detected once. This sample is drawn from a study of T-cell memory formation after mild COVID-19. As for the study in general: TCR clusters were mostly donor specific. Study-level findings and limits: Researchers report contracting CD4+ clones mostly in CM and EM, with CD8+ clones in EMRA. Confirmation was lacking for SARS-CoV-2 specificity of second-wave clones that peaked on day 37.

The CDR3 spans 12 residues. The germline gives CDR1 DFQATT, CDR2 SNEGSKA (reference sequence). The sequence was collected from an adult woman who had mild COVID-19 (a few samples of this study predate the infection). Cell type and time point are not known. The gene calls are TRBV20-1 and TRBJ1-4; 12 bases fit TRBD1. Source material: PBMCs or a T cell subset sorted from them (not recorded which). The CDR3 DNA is TGCAGTGCTAGAGACCCAGGGACAGGGGGCAATTTT. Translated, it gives CSARDPGTGGNF.